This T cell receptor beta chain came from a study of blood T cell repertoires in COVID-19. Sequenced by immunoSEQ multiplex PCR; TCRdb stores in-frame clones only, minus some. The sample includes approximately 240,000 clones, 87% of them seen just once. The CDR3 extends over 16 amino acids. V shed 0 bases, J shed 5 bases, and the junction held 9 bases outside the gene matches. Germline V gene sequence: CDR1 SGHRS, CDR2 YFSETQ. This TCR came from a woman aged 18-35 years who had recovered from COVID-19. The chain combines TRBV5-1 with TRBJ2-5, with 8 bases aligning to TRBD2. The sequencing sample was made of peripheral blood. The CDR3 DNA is TGCGCCAGCAGCTTGGTACCGGGACTAGGGTCGGAGACCCAGTACTTC. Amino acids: CASSLVPGLGSETQYF.